The rows below give T cell receptor beta chains drawn from one sample of a study of blood T cell repertoires in COVID-19. Measured with immunoSEQ multiplex PCR; TCRdb has only the in-frame clones, and not every one. The data hold around 250,000 clones, with 86% observed a single time. What was sequenced was PBMCs or T cells enriched from blood (not recorded which). The receptor source for this set is a man aged 18 to 29 who had recovered from COVID-19. The CDR3 runs from the conserved cysteine through the conserved F or W. D genes are given only for firm matches. Some rows have no size entry. The others give once, few or many, or a class for an expanded clone.

D	V	size	J	CDR3	DNA
TRBD1	TRBV30	-	TRBJ2-1	CAWRGQGNEQFF	TGTGCCTGGAGGGGACAGGGGAATGAGCAGTTCTTC
TRBD1	TRBV19	-	TRBJ1-6	CASSMGQRNSPLHF	TGTGCCAGTAGTATGGGACAGAGAAATTCACCCCTCCACTTT
-	TRBV20-1	-	TRBJ1-2	CSAGPYGYTF	TGCAGTGCTGGCCCCTATGGCTACACCTTC
TRBD1	TRBV5-4	-	TRBJ2-1	CASSPSGQALYNEQFF	TGTGCCAGCAGCCCTTCTGGACAGGCGCTTTACAATGAGCAGTTCTTC
-	TRBV2	-	TRBJ2-3	CASSVDLVTQYF	TGTGCCAGCAGTGTAGACTTAGTTACGCAGTATTTT
TRBD2	TRBV5-6	-	TRBJ2-7	CASSLAVAGVSSYEQYF	TGTGCCAGCAGCTTGGCGGTAGCGGGAGTCAGCTCCTACGAGCAGTACTTC
-	TRBV6-5	once	TRBJ1-3	CASTVGNTIYF	TGTGCCAGCACGGTCGGAAACACCATATATTTT
-	TRBV19	few	TRBJ1-1	CASSAWQGSGTEAFF	TGTGCCAGTAGTGCATGGCAGGGAAGTGGCACTGAAGCTTTCTTT
-	TRBV30	-	TRBJ1-2	CAWSWGQKYGYTF	TGTGCCTGGAGTTGGGGACAAAAGTATGGCTACACCTTC
-	TRBV19	-	TRBJ1-1	CASSMGGEGDTEAFF	TGTGCCAGTAGTATGGGCGGGGAAGGGGACACTGAAGCTTTCTTT
TRBD2	TRBV20-1	-	TRBJ2-3	CSASLGLASTDTQYF	TGCAGTGCTAGTCTGGGACTAGCAAGCACAGATACGCAGTATTTT
-	TRBV27	-	TRBJ2-5	CASSLLARQETQYF	TGTGCCAGCAGTTTGTTAGCGAGGCAAGAGACCCAGTACTTC
-	TRBV19	few	TRBJ1-5	CASSIPTAQPQHF	TGTGCCAGTAGTATACCGACAGCCCAGCCCCAGCATTTT
TRBD1	TRBV3-1/TRBV3-2	-	TRBJ2-2	CASSHYTGGMPGELFF	TGTGCCAGCAGCCATTACACAGGGGGGATGCCCGGGGAACTGTTTTTT
-	TRBV19	-	TRBJ1-5	CASTYSGEPQHF	TGTGCCAGTACCTATTCCGGTGAGCCCCAGCATTTT
-	TRBV28	-	TRBJ1-4	CASSDFPDYDEKLFF	TGTGCCAGCAGTGATTTCCCGGACTACGATGAAAAACTGTTTTTT
TRBD2	TRBV5-5	-	TRBJ2-2	CASSLSGLAGDPSAGELFF	TGTGCCAGCAGCTTGTCGGGACTAGCGGGAGACCCCAGCGCCGGGGAGCTGTTTTTT
-	TRBV13	-	TRBJ2-1	CASSLTRGRDEQFF	TGTGCCAGCAGCCTCACTAGGGGGAGAGATGAGCAGTTCTTC
-	TRBV5-4	-	TRBJ1-6	CASSLDPRAERGSPLHF	TGTGCCAGCAGCTTGGATCCCAGGGCAGAAAGGGGTTCACCCCTCCACTTT
TRBD2	TRBV7-6	-	TRBJ2-1	CASSLSGGAYNEQFF	TGTGCCAGCAGCTTAAGCGGGGGGGCCTACAATGAGCAGTTCTTC
-	TRBV20-1	-	TRBJ1-1	CSASRGMNTEAFF	TGCAGTGCTAGTAGGGGGATGAACACTGAAGCTTTCTTT
TRBD1	TRBV19	-	TRBJ1-3	CASRRTGQGNTIYF	TGTGCCAGTAGAAGGACAGGGCAAGGAAACACCATATATTTT
-	TRBV12-3/TRBV12-4	-	TRBJ2-5	CASTLGFTGTQYF	TGTGCCAGCACTTTAGGATTCACGGGGACCCAGTACTTC
-	TRBV30	-	TRBJ1-4	CAWSYEKLFF	TGTGCCTGGAGCTATGAAAAACTGTTTTTT
TRBD1	TRBV19	-	TRBJ1-2	CASSIPRGTGLYGYTF	TGTGCCAGTAGTATCCCCCGCGGGACAGGGCTTTATGGCTACACCTTC
TRBD1	TRBV7-2	-	TRBJ1-1	CASSDRGGNTEAFF	TGTGCCAGCAGCGACAGGGGGGGGAACACTGAAGCTTTCTTT
TRBD2	TRBV19	-	TRBJ2-1	CASSISPGLAGNNEQFF	TGTGCCAGTAGTATAAGCCCGGGACTAGCGGGGAACAATGAGCAGTTCTTC
-	TRBV5-1	-	TRBJ2-5	CASSLARRGETQYF	TGCGCCAGCAGCTTGGCCCGCAGGGGAGAGACCCAGTACTTC
TRBD1	TRBV28	-	TRBJ1-2	CASSSGQGNGGYTF	TGTGCCAGCAGTTCGGGACAGGGTAATGGTGGCTACACCTTC
-	TRBV24-1	-	TRBJ2-5	CATSDSGAGETQYF	TGTGCCACCAGTGATTCAGGGGCAGGGGAGACCCAGTACTTC
TRBD1	TRBV7-8	-	TRBJ1-5	CASSLPNTGAMGNQPQHF	TGTGCCAGCAGCTTACCTAACACAGGGGCCATGGGTAATCAGCCCCAGCATTTT
TRBD1	TRBV27	once	TRBJ1-5	CASSPTGGGQPQHF	TGTGCCAGCAGTCCGACAGGGGGCGGACAGCCCCAGCATTTT
-	TRBV2	-	TRBJ1-1	CASSVSRTENTEAFF	TGTGCCAGCAGTGTATCTAGGACAGAGAACACTGAAGCTTTCTTT
-	TRBV28	once	TRBJ2-3	CASSTNGMGTDTQYF	TGTGCCAGCAGCACCAACGGGATGGGCACAGATACGCAGTATTTT
TRBD2	TRBV24-1	-	TRBJ2-1	CATSDLSGSQYNEQFF	TGTGCCACCAGTGATTTAAGCGGGAGCCAGTACAATGAGCAGTTCTTC
-	TRBV19	once	TRBJ1-6	CASSPGISPLHF	TGTGCCAGTTCTCCAGGGATCTCACCCCTCCACTTT
-	TRBV12-5	-	TRBJ1-1	CASGMGLSGTEAFF	TGTGCTAGTGGTATGGGACTTTCGGGGACTGAAGCTTTCTTT
TRBD2	TRBV28	-	TRBJ2-1	CASSSTGLAGVQASYNEQFF	TGTGCCAGCAGTAGCACGGGACTAGCGGGAGTACAGGCCTCCTACAATGAGCAGTTCTTC
TRBD1	TRBV28	-	TRBJ1-3	CASSSGQSTGNTIYF	TGTGCCAGCAGTTCGGGACAGTCAACTGGAAACACCATATATTTT
-	TRBV6-5	-	TRBJ2-7	CASRNYSPYEQYF	TGTGCCAGCAGGAACTACTCACCCTACGAGCAGTACTTC
-	TRBV6-5	-	TRBJ1-2	CASSNRYGYTF	TGTGCCAGCAGCAATAGATATGGCTACACCTTC
TRBD1	TRBV12-3/TRBV12-4	-	TRBJ2-1	CASRETGTDEQFF	TGTGCCAGCAGGGAGACAGGGACGGATGAGCAGTTCTTC
-	TRBV5-6	-	TRBJ2-5	CASSLVRQETQYF	TGTGCCAGCAGCTTAGTGAGACAAGAGACCCAGTACTTC
-	TRBV3-1/TRBV3-2	few	TRBJ1-2	CASSPTPENYGYTF	TGTGCCAGCAGCCCAACTCCGGAGAACTATGGCTACACCTTC